One sample yielded the 18 T cell receptor beta chains listed below, sequenced in a study of cytomegalovirus exposure and HLA in healthy donors. The PCR contained 60 Vbeta and 13 Jbeta primers. Sequencing was performed with immunoSEQ multiplex PCR; in TCRdb, only in-frame clones are kept and a portion is missing. The table records 100,000 or so clones, about 68% of them present only once. The sequenced material came from PBMCs. These receptors all come from a male donor in good health and CMV-seropositive.

The chain uses TRBV30 and TRBJ1-3; D is ambiguous. The CDR3 spans 14 residues. Trimming cost V 2 bases and J 0 bases, with 8 bases left between them. Germline CDR1 is GTSNPN and CDR2 is SVGIG (reference sequence). This CDR3 reads CAWSFGDSGNTIYF. The CDR3 DNA follows: TGTGCCTGGAGTTTCGGAGACTCTGGAAACACCATATATTTT.

This rearrangement joins TRBV6-6 to TRBJ2-5, with 8 bases matching TRBD2. The germline gives CDR1 MNHNY, CDR2 SVGAGI (reference sequence). J gave up 5 bases and V 0 bases, and 5 bases lay outside the gene matches. The CDR3 length is 15 residues. CDR3 amino acids: CASSYSRSGGETQYF. The CDR3 bases are TGTGCCAGCAGTTACTCGAGGAGCGGGGGTGAGACCCAGTACTTC.

This clone has a handful of counts. The rearrangement joins TRBV4-1 to TRBJ2-7; D is ambiguous. V was pared by 1 base and J by 3 bases, with 13 bases between. From germline, CDR1 is MGHRA and CDR2 YSYEKL. The CDR3 has 15 residues. CDR3 residues: CASSQAQNPDYEQYF. The CDR3 DNA follows: TGCGCCAGCAGCCAAGCCCAGAACCCCGACTACGAGCAGTACTTC.

The CDR3 region has the DNA TGTGCCAGCAGCTTCTCTTACTATGGCTACACCTTC. Protein product: CASSFSYYGYTF. The chain combines TRBV11-2 with TRBJ1-2; D unclear. V gave up 3 bases and J gave up 3 bases, with 5 bases separating them. This CDR3 contains 12 residues. The germline V gene encodes CDR1 SGHAT and CDR2 FQNNGV. Filled out from reference TRBV11-2 and TRBJ1-2, the complete variable domain reads EAGVAQSPRYKIIEKRQSVAFWCNPISGHATLYWYQQILGQGPKLLIQFQNNGVVDDSQLPKDRFSAERLKGVDSTLKIQPAKLEDSAVYLCASSFSYYGYTFGSGTRLTVV.

The CDR3 loop reads CASSSGTGGTGANVLTF. CDR3 sequence (DNA): TGCGCCAGCAGCTCCGGGACAGGGGGCACTGGGGCCAACGTCCTGACTTTC. V usage is TRBV5-1 and J usage is TRBJ2-6; 12 nucleotides line up with TRBD1. Trimming took 3 bases from V and 2 from J; bases not matched to a gene: 3. Germline V CDR1 and CDR2: SGHRS, YFSETQ. CDR3 length: 17 amino acids.

This clone was detected only a few times. CDR3 residues: CASSLVAGAEFF. The CDR3 nucleotides read TGTGCCAGCAGCTTAGTAGCGGGGGCTGAGTTCTTC. The rearrangement links TRBV11-2 to TRBJ2-1; TRBD2 matches 9 bases. This CDR3 is 12 amino acids long. Germline V gene data show CDR1 as SGHAT and CDR2 as FQNNGV. V trimming: 1 base; J trimming: 14 bases; junction bases outside the gene matches: 3.

The J gene is TRBJ1-6, the V gene TRBV7-8; possibly TRBD1 for D (5 bases). The germline V gene encodes CDR1 SGHVS and CDR2 FQNEAQ. V was pared by 2 bases and J by 7 bases, with 12 bases between. The CDR3 sequence is 15 residues long. For the CDR3, the DNA is TGTGCCAGCAGCTTAAACGGGGGTCGGAATTCACCCCTCCACTTT. It yields the protein CASSLNGGRNSPLHF.

This clone was found a few times. V and J are TRBV19 and TRBJ1-1; D is undetermined. Germline V gene lookup returns CDR1 LNHDA and CDR2 SQIVND (reference sequence). The germline V and J ends were trimmed by 7 bases and 3 bases, with 12 bases remaining between them. CDR3 length: 13 amino acids. The CDR3 loop reads CASMAPGYTEAFF. CDR3 DNA sequence: TGTGCCAGTATGGCCCCGGGATACACTGAAGCTTTCTTT.

J is TRBJ2-7 and V is TRBV28; TRBD1 matches at 9 bases. The germline V gene encodes CDR1 MDHEN and CDR2 SYDVKM. The CDR3 spans 14 residues. After removal of 4 bases from V and 6 bases from J, the junction contained 7 bases not matched to a gene. The CDR3 here is CASSSGTGLPEQYF. The CDR3 coding sequence is TGTGCCAGCAGTTCAGGGACAGGGTTACCCGAGCAGTACTTC.

This chain uses TRBV5-1 with TRBJ1-1; 9 bases are shared with TRBD1. Germline assignment: CDR1 SGHRS and CDR2 YFSETQ. The CDR3 is made up of 17 amino acids. V lost 4 bases and J lost 0; bases outside the gene matches: 10. CDR3 sequence: CASSLGGTGGMNTEAFF. As DNA, the CDR3 is TGCGCCAGCAGCCTGGGGGGAACAGGGGGCATGAACACTGAAGCTTTCTTT.

The CDR3 nucleotides read TGTGCCAGCAGCTCAACCCCGGGACAGGGCGGTTGGGAGACCCAGTACTTC. This encodes CASSSTPGQGGWETQYF. J is TRBJ2-5 and V is TRBV7-8; TRBD1 matches 9 bases. V lost 4 bases, J lost 5 bases, and 14 bases stayed unmatched. The CDR3 consists of 17 residues. Germline-derived CDR1 and CDR2 are SGHVS and FQNEAQ.

The genes are TRBV10-1 and TRBJ2-2, with D tentatively TRBD2 (5 bases). The CDR3 contains 16 residues. V gave up 5 bases and J gave up 3 bases, with 16 bases separating them. The germline V gene has CDR1 WNHNN and CDR2 SYGVQD (reference sequence). CDR3 in amino acids: CASSPDSSGDTGELFF. As DNA, the CDR3 is TGCGCCAGCAGTCCGGACTCTTCTGGTGACACCGGGGAGCTGTTTTTT.

The chain carries TRBV5-4 and TRBJ2-7; no firm D call. CDR1 is SGHNT and CDR2 is YYREEE in the germline V gene (reference sequence). The germline V and J ends were trimmed by 5 bases and 3 bases, with 6 bases remaining between them. The CDR3 is made up of 11 amino acids. The CDR3 region has the DNA TGTGCCAGCAGTTACAACTACGAGCAGTACTTC. This sequence encodes CASSYNYEQYF.

The V gene is TRBV4-2, the J gene TRBJ2-6, with D perhaps matching TRBD1 (6 bases). V was trimmed by 0 bases and J by 1 base, leaving 19 bases between them. Germline-derived CDR1 and CDR2 are LGHNA and YNFKEQ. The CDR3 is 20 amino acids. CDR3 in amino acids: CASSQEMGAESYSGANVLTF. The CDR3 nucleotides read TGTGCCAGCAGCCAAGAAATGGGGGCTGAATCCTATTCTGGGGCCAACGTCCTGACTTTC.

The chain is built from TRBV27 and TRBJ2-7, with D perhaps TRBD2 (5 bases). This CDR3 is 13 amino acids long. Germline loops: CDR1 MNHEY, CDR2 SMNVEV (reference sequence). V lost 4 bases and J 7 bases, leaving 14 bases between the germline ends. Written as DNA, the CDR3 is TGTGCCAGCAGTTCCCGGGAAGGAAGGGAGCAGTACTTC. Its translation: CASSSREGREQYF.

The chain recombines TRBV9 with TRBJ2-5; 7 bases map to TRBD2. The CDR3 totals 14 residues. Germline CDR1 reads SGDLS; CDR2 reads YYNGEE. Losses at the gene ends were 0 bases for V and 3 bases for J; bases not matched to a gene: 2. The CDR3 spells CASSVGLAEETQYF. The CDR3 bases are TGTGCCAGCAGCGTAGGACTAGCTGAAGAGACCCAGTACTTC. Supplemented by reference TRBV9 and TRBJ2-5, the full variable domain reads DSGVTQTPKHLITATGQRVTLRCSPRSGDLSVYWYQQSLDQGLQFLIQYYNGEERAKGNILERFSAQQFPDLHSELNLSSLELGDSALYFCASSVGLAEETQYFGPGTRLLVL.

CDR3 bases: TGTGCCAGAAGCTTGACCCCGGGGACAGGGAAGGAGGCGTATGGCTACACCTTC. Its protein is CARSLTPGTGKEAYGYTF. This chain uses TRBV5-3 with TRBJ1-2, with 9 positions matching TRBD1. TRBV5-3 qualifies as an ORF whose function is uncertain. This CDR3 contains 18 residues. The V gene end was trimmed by 1 base and the J gene end by 5 bases; junction bases not matched to a gene: 15.

The chain carries TRBV7-9 and TRBJ2-7; possibly TRBD1 for D (6 bases). V lost 5 bases, J lost 3 bases, and 11 bases lay in between. Germline CDR1 and CDR2: SEHNR and FQNEAQ (reference sequence). The CDR3 extends over 13 amino acids. CDR3 protein: CASSNHRVYEQYF. Written as DNA, the CDR3 is TGTGCCAGCAGCAACCACAGGGTCTACGAGCAGTACTTC.